This T cell receptor (beta chain) originates from a study of regulatory T cells in long-lasting Graves disease. This clonotype was seen repeatedly, ten times or more. Sequencing libraries for TCR beta were prepared with iRepertoire HTBI primers and Arm-PCR of CDR3 regions. TCRdb reprocessed the multiplex PCR reads via MiXCR and lists one record per CDR3 protein. The sample includes under 500,000 distinct CDR3 sequences, around 17% of them seen just once. Time point specified: newly diagnosed GD, antithyroid drugs for less than 3 months. Generation of the TCR library employed RNA extracted from PBMCs. These data were also reused for a study on T cells in Graves' hyperthyroidism and ophthalmopathy.

The sequences come from peripheral blood mononuclear cells (PBMCs), collected at new diagnosis, from a patient treated with antithyroid drugs. This TCR derives from a woman aged 30 to 39 with Graves disease.

The CDR3 spells CSANRAGFSYEQYF. The DNA of the CDR3 is TGCAGTGCTAATCGAGCGGGTTTCTCCTACGAGCAGTACTTC. The rearrangement uses TRBV20-1 and TRBJ2-7; maybe TRBD2 (6 bases). Deletions cut 4 bases from V and 0 bases from J, with 13 bases between. CDR3 size: 14 residues. Germline CDR1 and CDR2: DFQATT and SNEGSKA (reference sequence).